Below are 26 T cell receptor beta chains sequenced from a single sample in a study of blood T cell repertoires in COVID-19. Profiled with immunoSEQ multiplex PCR; TCRdb holds only in-frame clones, not every one. The profile shows 200,000 to 250,000 clones, around 83% of them singletons. Sequences were obtained from peripheral blood. These receptors all come from a man aged 45 to 65 who had recovered from COVID-19.

The chain employs TRBV6-2 or TRBV6-3 and TRBJ1-2, with 9 bases lining up with TRBD1. The CDR3 extends over 17 amino acids. Germline V gene data show CDR1 as MNHEY and CDR2 as SVGEGT. With 5 bases clipped from V and 7 bases from J, the junction kept 17 bases outside the gene matches. DNA of the CDR3: TGTGCCAGCAGTAAACCGGGACAGGGCGCGTCGGAGGGTGGCTACACCTTC. As protein: CASSKPGQGASEGGYTF.

This chain uses TRBV5-1 with TRBJ2-7; the D gene is possibly TRBD1 (6 bases). The CDR3 extends over 12 amino acids. V was pared by 3 bases and J by 7 bases, with 11 bases between. CDR1 is SGHRS, CDR2 YFSETQ, per germline. CDR3 sequence (DNA): TGCGCCAGCAGCTCAAGGACAGCTGAGCAGTACTTC. Translating it yields CASSSRTAEQYF.

The chain employs TRBV4-1 and TRBJ2-1; 9 nucleotides match TRBD2. From germline, CDR1 is MGHRA and CDR2 YSYEKL. With 4 bases clipped from V and 7 bases from J, the junction kept 17 bases outside the gene matches. The length of the CDR3 is 18 residues. The CDR3 sequence: CASSPEKGGLAGTNEQFF. The CDR3 DNA is TGCGCCAGCAGCCCGGAGAAGGGTGGGCTAGCGGGGACTAATGAGCAGTTCTTC.

The chain has TRBV5-1 and TRBJ2-3; perhaps TRBD2 as D (5 bases). The CDR3 covers 19 residues. V was clipped by 3 bases and J by 0 bases, with 23 bases between them. CDR1 and CDR2 from the germline V gene are SGHRS and YFSETQ. The CDR3: CASSWRPGRAEISTDTQYF. The CDR3 bases are TGCGCCAGCAGCTGGCGGCCGGGTAGAGCGGAGATTAGCACAGATACGCAGTATTTT.

This chain joins TRBV5-1 and TRBJ2-7, with D maybe TRBD1 (5 bases). The germline CDR1 and CDR2 sequences are SGHRS and YFSETQ. The CDR3 sequence is 16 residues long. V shed 0 bases and J shed 3 bases, with 16 bases lying between them. Written as DNA, the CDR3 is TGCGCCAGCAGCTTGGCAGCTGGGGCTGAGATCTACGAGCAGTACTTC. Its translation: CASSLAAGAEIYEQYF. The full variable domain, completed using reference TRBV5-1 and TRBJ2-7, is KAGVTQTPRYLIKTRGQQVTLSCSPISGHRSVSWYQQTPGQGLQFLFEYFSETQRNKGNFPGRFSGRQFSNSRSEMNVSTLELGDSALYLCASSLAAGAEIYEQYFGPGTRLTVT.

The CDR3 here is CASSKGRADHNEQFF. Here the CDR3 DNA reads TGTGCCAGCAGTAAAGGACGAGCGGACCACAATGAGCAGTTCTTC. The chain combines TRBV21-1 with TRBJ2-1; the table's D call, TRBD2, has no DNA check behind it. TRBV21-1 is noted as a pseudogene. The CDR3 loop spans 15 amino acids.

This clone was detected only once. The rearrangement uses TRBV11-3 and TRBJ2-7; tentatively, D is TRBD2 (6 bases). The CDR3 consists of 14 residues. With 0 bases removed from V and 4 bases from J, the gap between germline ends came to 10 bases. Germline CDR1 reads SGHNT; CDR2 reads YENEEA. CDR3 loop: CASSLERGLYEQYF. The CDR3 DNA follows: TGTGCCAGCAGCTTAGAGCGGGGACTTTACGAGCAGTACTTC. The full variable domain, with the rest looked up from reference TRBV11-3 and TRBJ2-7, is EAGVVQSPRYKIIEKKQPVAFWCNPISGHNTLYWYLQNLGQGPELLIRYENEEAVDDSQLPKDRFSAERLKGVDSTLKIQPAELGDSAVYLCASSLERGLYEQYFGPGTRLTVT.

The rearrangement joins TRBV12-3 or TRBV12-4 to TRBJ2-1; TRBD2 matches 7 bases. The V and J ends lost 6 bases and 8 bases, in that order; junction bases with no gene match: 7. CDR3 length equals 13 residues. The CDR3 DNA reads TGTGCCAGCAGCCCAAGACTAGCCGATGAGCAGTTCTTC. It translates to CASSPRLADEQFF.

The rearrangement links TRBV24-1 to TRBJ2-3, with 7 bases that match TRBD2. CDR3 length: 15 amino acids. Germline V gives CDR1 KGHDR, CDR2 SFDVKD. V lost 4 bases to trimming and J lost 7 bases; unmatched junction nucleotides: 10. CDR3 amino acids: CATSENRDYRNTQYF. CDR3 nucleotide sequence: TGTGCCACCAGTGAAAACCGGGACTATAGGAATACGCAGTATTTT.

This clone was seen a single time. CDR3 sequence: CASSPVRLAGQETQYF. Here the CDR3 DNA reads TGTGCCAGCAGCCCAGTTCGGCTAGCGGGTCAAGAGACCCAGTACTTC. This chain connects TRBV14 to TRBJ2-5; 8 bases are shared with TRBD2. The V and J ends lost 4 bases and 2 bases, in that order; junction bases with no gene match: 9. Germline assignment: CDR1 SGHDN and CDR2 FVKESK. The CDR3 runs to 16 residues.

CDR3 sequence: CASRLALDPGPGDEQYF. The CDR3 DNA reads as TGTGCAAGTCGCTTAGCGCTAGATCCGGGGCCGGGGGACGAGCAGTACTTC. The genes are TRBV12-2 and TRBJ2-7; the table's D call TRBD2 went unverified against the DNA. TRBV12-2 is a pseudogene segment. The length of the CDR3 is 17 residues.

The J gene is TRBJ2-3, the V gene TRBV6-2 or TRBV6-3, with D perhaps matching TRBD1 (6 bases). Germline loops: CDR1 MNHEY, CDR2 SVGEGT. Trimming took 6 bases from V and 2 from J, leaving 21 bases between them. The CDR3 has 17 amino acids. The CDR3 sequence is CASSQETGQLNTDTQYF. The CDR3 nucleotides read TGTGCCAGCAGCCAAGAAACCGGACAGCTGAACACAGATACGCAGTATTTT.

The chain has TRBV5-1 and TRBJ2-7; TRBD2 matches 9 bases. The CDR3 consists of 14 residues. Trimming took 0 bases from V and 6 from J; bases not matched to a gene: 4. Germline V gene lookup returns CDR1 SGHRS and CDR2 YFSETQ. CDR3 in DNA: TGCGCCAGCAGCTTGGGCGGGAGGGCTGGCGAGCAGTACTTC. It yields the protein CASSLGGRAGEQYF.

The chain joins TRBV15 to TRBJ2-3; D gene ambiguous. This CDR3 contains 13 residues. V lost 2 bases, J lost 0 bases, and 3 bases lay in between. Germline CDR1 is LNHNV and CDR2 is YYDKDF (reference sequence). The CDR3 loop is CATSRPSTDTQYF. As DNA, the CDR3 is TGTGCCACCAGCAGACCGAGCACAGATACGCAGTATTTT.

This chain connects TRBV29-1 to TRBJ2-7; the D gene is possibly TRBD1 (5 bases). Trimming took off 7 bases at V and 2 bases at J, with 15 bases between the two ends. The CDR3 is 13 amino acids. CDR1 is SQVTM, CDR2 ANQGSEA, per germline. Here the CDR3 DNA reads TGCAGCGCCCGCCCGACAGCTACCTACGAGCAGTACTTC. It is translated as CSARPTATYEQYF.

The rearrangement joins TRBV19 to TRBJ1-5; no clear D gene. Looked up from germline, CDR1 is LNHDA and CDR2 is SQIVND (reference sequence). V gave up 4 bases and J gave up 0 bases, with 7 bases separating them. The CDR3 loop spans 14 amino acids. The CDR3 nucleotides are TGTGCCAGTAGTACCCAGTATAGCAATCAGCCCCAGCATTTT. Its protein product is CASSTQYSNQPQHF.

This chain joins TRBV18 and TRBJ1-5, with 8 bases matching TRBD1. The germline CDR1 and CDR2 sequences are KGHSH and LQKENI. CDR3 size: 17 residues. With 5 bases clipped from V and 0 bases from J, the junction kept 9 bases outside the gene matches. The CDR3 DNA follows: TGTGCCAGCTCAGTCTCCGGGACAGGTCATAGCAATCAGCCCCAGCATTTT. Protein product: CASSVSGTGHSNQPQHF.

The chain uses TRBV28 and TRBJ2-7; D perhaps matches TRBD1 (6 bases). This CDR3 has 16 residues. CDR1 and CDR2 (germline): MDHEN, SYDVKM. The V gene lost 1 base and the J gene lost 5 bases, with 18 bases spanning the gap. CDR3 sequence: CASSLFVAGVSHEQYF. The CDR3 DNA sequence: TGTGCCAGCAGTTTATTTGTGGCAGGGGTATCCCACGAGCAGTACTTC.

V usage is TRBV4-1 and J usage is TRBJ2-5; 14 nucleotides line up with TRBD2. This CDR3 region has 15 residues. CDR1 MGHRA and CDR2 YSYEKL come from the germline V gene. V shed 5 bases, J shed 4 bases, and the junction held 3 bases outside the gene matches. CDR3 region: CASSKTSGRVETQYF. In DNA, the CDR3 is TGCGCCAGCAGCAAGACTAGCGGGAGGGTAGAGACCCAGTACTTC.

The chain uses TRBV27 and TRBJ2-3; D is unclear. The CDR3 is 13 amino acids. V was trimmed by 8 bases and J by 1 base, leaving 10 bases between them. Germline V gene sequence: CDR1 MNHEY, CDR2 SMNVEV (reference sequence). As DNA, the CDR3 is TGTGCCAGCTCAGAGGATGGCACAGATACGCAGTATTTT. This sequence encodes CASSEDGTDTQYF.

The V gene is TRBV7-2, the J gene TRBJ2-2; D gene ambiguous. This CDR3 region has 15 residues. Germline CDR1 and CDR2: SGHTA and FQGNSA. V lost 1 base to trimming and J lost 7 bases, with 13 bases between them. CDR3 sequence reads: CASSLVLASSGELFF. In DNA form, the CDR3 reads TGTGCCAGCAGCTTAGTTTTAGCTAGTAGCGGGGAGCTGTTTTTT. Drawing the rest from reference TRBV7-2 and TRBJ2-2, the complete variable domain is GAGVSQSPSNKVTEKGKDVELRCDPISGHTALYWYRQSLGQGLEFLIYFQGNSAPDKSGLPSDRFSAERTGGSVSTLTIQRTQQEDSAVYLCASSLVLASSGELFFGEGSRLTVL.

The chain joins TRBV19 to TRBJ2-3, with a tentative D call TRBD1 (7 bases). There are 16 residues in the CDR3. Germline loops: CDR1 LNHDA, CDR2 SQIVND (reference sequence). With 5 bases removed from V and 0 bases from J, the gap between germline ends came to 15 bases. The CDR3 bases are TGTGCCAGTAGTCCCCTGGAGGGACAGAGCACAGATACGCAGTATTTT. Residues: CASSPLEGQSTDTQYF.

This clone came up once. This chain uses TRBV28 with TRBJ1-4; a weak D match, TRBD1 (5 bases). Per germline, CDR1 MDHEN and CDR2 SYDVKM. V was trimmed by 4 bases and J by 8 bases, leaving 11 bases between them. CDR3 length equals 13 residues. CDR3 protein: CASSSRVEEKLFF. The CDR3 region has the DNA TGTGCCAGCAGTTCCAGGGTGGAGGAAAAACTGTTTTTT.

The chain recombines TRBV7-8 with TRBJ2-1; TRBD1 agrees at 8 bases. Trimming at V came to 5 bases and at J to 8 bases, leaving 11 bases not matched to a gene. The CDR3 totals 15 residues. Germline-derived CDR1 and CDR2 are SGHVS and FQNEAQ. The CDR3: CASSTRQGRRDEQFF. In DNA form, the CDR3 reads TGTGCCAGCAGCACCCGACAGGGGAGAAGAGATGAGCAGTTCTTC.

The chain employs TRBV5-1 and TRBJ1-4; D might be TRBD1 (6 bases). The CDR3 runs 16 residues. Germline CDR1 is SGHRS and CDR2 is YFSETQ. V shed 0 bases and J shed 2 bases, with 11 bases lying between them. The CDR3 is CASSLGPQGTNEKLFF. DNA of the CDR3: TGCGCCAGCAGCTTGGGCCCACAGGGTACTAATGAAAAACTGTTTTTT.

This chain links TRBV19 with TRBJ2-3; 13 bases align to TRBD2. Looked up from germline, CDR1 is LNHDA and CDR2 is SQIVND (reference sequence). This CDR3 is built from 15 residues. The ends lost 6 bases at V and 8 bases at J; junction bases unmatched: 8. The CDR3 region has the DNA TGTGCCAGTAGACGACTAGCGGGAGGCTTCAGTACGCAGTATTTT. It is translated as CASRRLAGGFSTQYF.